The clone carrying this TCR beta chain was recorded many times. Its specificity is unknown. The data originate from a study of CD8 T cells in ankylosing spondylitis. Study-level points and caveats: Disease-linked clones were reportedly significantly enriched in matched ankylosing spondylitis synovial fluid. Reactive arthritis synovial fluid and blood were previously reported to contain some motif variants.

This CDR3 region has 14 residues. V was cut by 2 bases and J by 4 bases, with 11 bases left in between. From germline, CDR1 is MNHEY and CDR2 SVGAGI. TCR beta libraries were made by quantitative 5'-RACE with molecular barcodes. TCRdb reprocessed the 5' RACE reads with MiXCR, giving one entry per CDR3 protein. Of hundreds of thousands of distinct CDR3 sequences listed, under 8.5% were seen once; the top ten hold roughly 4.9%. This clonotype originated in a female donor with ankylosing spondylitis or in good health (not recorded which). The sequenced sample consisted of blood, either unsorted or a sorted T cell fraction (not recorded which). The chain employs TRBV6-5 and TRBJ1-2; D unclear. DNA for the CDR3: TGTGCCAGCAGTTACGGGAGGACTCTCTATGGCTACACCTTC. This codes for CASSYGRTLYGYTF.